This T cell receptor (beta chain) was recovered during a study of blood T cells in healthy people across ages. Study overall: Capture by template switching was about one barcoded beta molecule per two T cells.

A second PCR, run for about 7 to 12 cycles, used a sample-barcoded 5' primer plus a J-beta primer mix. TCRdb called the 5' RACE reads again in MiXCR, with one record for every CDR3 protein. This table holds roughly 2 million distinct CDR3 sequences, about 50% found once. Germline V gene data show CDR1 as MNHEY and CDR2 as SVGEGT. The CDR3 totals 15 residues. The sequenced material came from blood. The sequence was collected from a woman between 40 and 50 years old in good health. The chain uses TRBV6-2 or TRBV6-3 and TRBJ2-7; 12 bases align to TRBD1. The J call may be wrong; the DNA end is better matched by TRBJ2-5. The CDR3 bases are TGTGCCAGCCTCCGGGACAGGGGGCGTGGAGAGACCCAGTACTTC. Protein sequence: CASLRDRGRGETQYF.